One and the same sample provided the 17 T cell receptor beta chains below, sequenced in a study of beta chain features in type 1 diabetes. General study findings and limits: Significant though moderate, a shortening of TCRB CDR3s appeared in all four CD4+ subsets of Type 1 diabetes patients.

These receptors are not linked to any known antigen. Sequencing targeted expressed TCRB transcripts, as all isolated RNA had been reverse transcribed. The protocol was immunoSEQ multiplex PCR, while the TCRdb copy is restricted to in-frame clones and leaves out a portion. Here the sample spans around 160,000 clones, just over 8% being singletons. Sequenced sample: central memory CD4+ T cells from blood. These receptors originate from a woman younger than 35 with type 1 diabetes.

This clone has just a few counts. This chain uses TRBV7-6 with TRBJ2-7; 9 bases align to TRBD1. CDR3 length: 15 residues. V lost 1 base, J lost 2 bases, and 3 bases stayed unmatched. Germline V lookup: CDR1 SGHVS, CDR2 FNYEAQ. The CDR3: CASSLERDRAYEQYF. The CDR3 bases are TGTGCCAGCAGCTTAGAGCGGGACAGGGCCTACGAGCAGTACTTC.

DNA of the CDR3: TGTGCCAGCAGAGCCGGGACTAGCATGAGTGATGAGCAGTTCTTC. Protein sequence: CASRAGTSMSDEQFF. V usage is TRBV6-6 and J usage is TRBJ2-1; 9 bases map to TRBD2. Losses at the gene ends were 6 bases for V and 8 bases for J; bases not matched to a gene: 11. The CDR3 covers 15 residues. CDR1 and CDR2 from the germline V gene are MNHNY and SVGAGI (reference sequence).

The CDR3 here is CASSLLAGEPKKTQYF. In DNA form, the CDR3 reads TGTGCCAGCAGTCTACTAGCGGGGGAACCTAAGAAGACCCAGTACTTC. The chain carries TRBV7-8 and TRBJ2-5; 11 bases are shared with TRBD2. CDR1 is SGHVS and CDR2 is FQNEAQ in the germline V gene. CDR3 size: 16 residues. The J segment lost 6 bases and the V segment lost 6 bases, leaving 12 bases of the junction unmatched. Combining the CDR3 with reference TRBV7-8 and TRBJ2-5 gives the whole variable domain GAGVSQSPRYKVAKRGQDVALRCDPISGHVSLFWYQQALGQGPEFLTYFQNEAQLDKSGLPSDRFFAERPEGSVSTLKIQRTQQEDSAVYLCASSLLAGEPKKTQYFGPGTRLLVL.

This clone was detected only a few times. V usage is TRBV5-1 and J usage is TRBJ1-2, with TRBD1 matching 7 bases. This CDR3 comprises 13 residues. V trimming: 4 bases; J trimming: 2 bases; junction bases outside the gene matches: 2. CDR1 and CDR2 (germline): SGHRS, YFSETQ. The CDR3 spells CASSATGNYGYTF. For the CDR3, the DNA is TGCGCCAGCAGCGCGACAGGGAACTATGGCTACACCTTC. Combining the CDR3 with reference TRBV5-1 and TRBJ1-2 gives the whole variable domain KAGVTQTPRYLIKTRGQQVTLSCSPISGHRSVSWYQQTPGQGLQFLFEYFSETQRNKGNFPGRFSGRQFSNSRSEMNVSTLELGDSALYLCASSATGNYGYTFGSGTRLTVV.

The chain employs TRBV18 and TRBJ2-7; perhaps TRBD1 as D (6 bases). The germline CDR1 and CDR2 sequences are KGHSH and LQKENI. V shed 2 bases and J shed 1 base, with 15 bases lying between them. This CDR3 is built from 16 residues. The DNA for the CDR3 is TGTGCCAGCTCACCAAATTTTGCAGGGGCTTCCTACGAGCAGTACTTC. Protein sequence: CASSPNFAGASYEQYF. The variable domain in full, with the rest retrieved from reference TRBV18 and TRBJ2-7, is NAGVMQNPRHLVRRRGQEARLRCSPMKGHSHVYWYRQLPEEGLKFMVYLQKENIIDESGMPKERFSAEFPKEGPSILRIQQVVRGDSAAYFCASSPNFAGASYEQYFGPGTRLTVT.

Only a few counts were recorded for this clone. The J gene is TRBJ2-7, the V gene TRBV19; D is unresolved. V was clipped by 3 bases and J by 2 bases, with 8 bases between them. CDR3 length equals 13 residues. The V gene's germline CDR1 is LNHDA and CDR2 SQIVND (reference sequence). CDR3 amino acids: CASSMVGTYEQYF. In nucleotides, the CDR3 is TGTGCCAGTAGTATGGTCGGTACCTACGAGCAGTACTTC.

This rearrangement joins TRBV30 to TRBJ1-3, with TRBD1 identical over 10 bases. The germline gives CDR1 GTSNPN, CDR2 SVGIG (reference sequence). V gave up 3 bases and J gave up 0 bases; unmatched junction bases: 5. This CDR3 has 16 amino acids. This CDR3 reads CAWRRQGAASGNTIYF. CDR3 nucleotide sequence: TGTGCCTGGAGAAGACAGGGGGCCGCCTCTGGAAACACCATATATTTT.

This clone was observed a few times. The J gene is TRBJ1-2, the V gene TRBV29-1, with a weak D call TRBD1 (5 bases). CDR3 length: 13 amino acids. Looked up from germline, CDR1 is SQVTM and CDR2 is ANQGSEA. Deletions cut 7 bases from V and 2 bases from J, with 14 bases between. The CDR3 DNA follows: TGCAGCGGTTCTACAGGTTCAAACTATGGCTACACCTTC. It encodes CSGSTGSNYGYTF.

This clone was recorded a few times. The chain employs TRBV7-2 and TRBJ2-2; the match to TRBD2 covers 8 bases. Germline V CDR1 and CDR2: SGHTA, FQGNSA. This CDR3 spans 16 amino acids. V was pared by 5 bases and J by 4 bases, with 9 bases of the junction left unmatched. CDR3 protein: CASSLRLAGLTGELFF. The CDR3 DNA follows: TGTGCCAGCAGCCTCCGCCTAGCGGGTCTCACCGGGGAGCTGTTTTTT.

The chain recombines TRBV6-6 with TRBJ1-5; D ambiguous. The V end lost 6 bases, the J end lost 5 bases, and 14 bases lay between the germline ends. The CDR3 is 14 residues long. Germline CDR1 is MNHNY and CDR2 is SVGAGI (reference sequence). The DNA for the CDR3 is TGTGCCAGCAGCCGACCTCGACTGGATCAGCCCCAGCATTTT. Protein product: CASSRPRLDQPQHF.

This clone was counted a few times. The chain recombines TRBV19 with TRBJ2-3; D is ambiguous. V lost 4 bases and J lost 6, with 5 bases in between. The V gene's germline CDR1 is LNHDA and CDR2 SQIVND (reference sequence). This CDR3 comprises 11 residues. The CDR3 nucleotides are TGTGCCAGTAGTAGACTTGATACGCAGTATTTT. As protein: CASSRLDTQYF.

This clone was seen a few times. The rearrangement joins TRBV4-3 to TRBJ1-6; D is unclear. Germline-derived CDR1 and CDR2 are LGHNA and YSLEER. Trimming took 0 bases from V and 6 from J, leaving 6 bases between them. This CDR3 has 14 residues. The CDR3 region is CASSQEAGNSPLHF. In DNA form, the CDR3 reads TGCGCCAGCAGCCAAGAGGCGGGTAATTCACCCCTCCACTTT.

V is TRBV6-5 and J is TRBJ1-6, with 10 positions matching TRBD1. Germline V CDR1 and CDR2: MNHEY, SVGAGI. J lost 8 bases, V lost 1 base, and 2 bases had no gene match. This CDR3 is 15 amino acids long. Here the CDR3 DNA reads TGTGCCAGCAGTTACTTTGGGACAGGGGATTCACCCCTCCACTTT. This translates into CASSYFGTGDSPLHF.

This clone has more than one count but fewer than ten. The chain uses TRBV7-2 and TRBJ1-2; maybe TRBD1 (6 bases). V lost 1 base to trimming and J lost 9 bases, with 15 bases between them. CDR1 and CDR2 from the germline V gene are SGHTA and FQGNSA. The CDR3 runs 14 residues. The CDR3 DNA reads as TGTGCCAGCAGCTTAGGTTCAGGGGCCATAAGCTACACCTTC. It encodes CASSLGSGAISYTF.

This clone was found a few times. The chain uses TRBV18 and TRBJ2-3, with 10 bases identical to TRBD2. This CDR3 contains 14 residues. V lost 4 bases to trimming and J lost 4 bases; unmatched junction nucleotides: 2. CDR1 and CDR2 from the germline V gene are KGHSH and LQKENI. The CDR3 sequence: CASSRLAGADTQYF. The CDR3 DNA reads as TGTGCCAGCTCACGGCTAGCGGGAGCAGATACGCAGTATTTT.

This clone was counted only a few times. V and J are TRBV30 and TRBJ1-3; possibly TRBD1 for D (6 bases). Looked up from germline, CDR1 is GTSNPN and CDR2 is SVGIG (reference sequence). CDR3 length: 12 residues. V was clipped by 5 bases and J by 3 bases, with 8 bases between them. CDR3 coding DNA: TGTGCCTGGGGGGGCTTTGGAAACACCATATATTTT. This codes for CAWGGFGNTIYF.

This clone has only a few counts. This chain links TRBV9 with TRBJ2-1; TRBD1 matches 7 bases. Germline V gene sequence: CDR1 SGDLS, CDR2 YYNGEE. This CDR3 has 15 residues. V shed 2 bases and J 9 bases; nucleotides not matched to a gene: 11. CDR3 bases: TGTGCCAGCAGCGTCCGGGACAGACCGCAGGGTGAGCAGTTCTTC. It is translated as CASSVRDRPQGEQFF. The full variable domain, completed using reference TRBV9 and TRBJ2-1, is DSGVTQTPKHLITATGQRVTLRCSPRSGDLSVYWYQQSLDQGLQFLIQYYNGEERAKGNILERFSAQQFPDLHSELNLSSLELGDSALYFCASSVRDRPQGEQFFGPGTRLTVL.